Listed here are 23 T cell receptor beta chains from one sample, sequenced in a study of metastatic and nonmetastatic thyroid tumors. The entire patient cohort was treatment-naive prior to thyroid surgery. TCRdb reanalyzed the PCR reads via MiXCR. The data hold approximately 21,000 clones, with under 25% observed a single time. Sequencing used blood. The receptors stem from a male donor with papillary thyroid cancer or a benign thyroid nodule (not recorded which). Some clones in this sample may be carry-over from other donors' samples.

This clone appeared many times. This rearrangement joins TRBV5-6 to TRBJ1-2; D might be TRBD1 (5 bases). Germline CDR1 SGHDT, CDR2 YYEEEE. Trimming removed 3 bases from V and 7 bases from J, with 19 bases in between. The CDR3 has 15 amino acids. CDR3 nucleotide sequence: TGTGCCAGCAGCTACTGGGGGGGGACCCTCTCTGGCTACACCTTC. It is translated as CASSYWGGTLSGYTF.

This chain connects TRBV28 to TRBJ1-2; D unclear. Germline CDR1 and CDR2: MDHEN and SYDVKM. V was trimmed by 7 bases and J by 3 bases, leaving 15 bases between them. The CDR3 has 14 residues. This CDR3 reads CASTSLGVDYGYTF. The DNA of the CDR3 is TGTGCCAGCACCTCGCTTGGGGTAGACTATGGCTACACCTTC.

This clone was observed a handful of times. The junction departs from germline at one end; a sequencing error may be responsible. V usage is TRBV27 and J usage is TRBJ2-5; TRBD1 matches at 7 bases. CDR1 is MNHEY, CDR2 SMNVEV, per germline (reference sequence). The CDR3 consists of 12 residues. The CDR3 protein is CASSEGARTRFF. The CDR3, as DNA: TGTGCCAGCAGTGAGGGGGCACGGACGAGGTTCTTC.

The chain carries TRBV19 and TRBJ1-2; D is unclear. The CDR3 sequence is 12 residues long. Germline V gene data show CDR1 as LNHDA and CDR2 as SQIVND (reference sequence). V was pared by 4 bases and J by 4 bases, with 7 bases between. CDR3 sequence reads: CASSKLGYGYTF. CDR3 in DNA: TGTGCCAGTAGTAAGCTAGGCTATGGCTACACCTTC.

This clone has at least ten counts. The chain is built from TRBV5-1 and TRBJ2-7; D remains ambiguous. V lost 2 bases and J lost 7, with 19 bases in between. CDR1 is SGHRS and CDR2 is YFSETQ in the germline V gene. The CDR3 totals 15 residues. This chain's CDR3 is CASSFSSSRGGEQYF. The CDR3 DNA reads TGCGCCAGCAGCTTTAGTAGTTCTCGAGGTGGGGAGCAGTACTTC.

The chain recombines TRBV5-1 with TRBJ1-3; 7 bases align to TRBD1. V shed 4 bases and J 0 bases; nucleotides not matched to a gene: 4. The V gene's germline CDR1 is SGHRS and CDR2 YFSETQ. This CDR3 has 15 residues. CDR3 nucleotide sequence: TGCGCCAGCAGCACGGGACAGAGCTCTGGAAACACCATATATTTT. Its protein product is CASSTGQSSGNTIYF.

The chain has TRBV5-1 and TRBJ2-2; D may be TRBD2 (5 bases). Trimming shortened V by 4 bases and J by 6 bases, and 13 bases separated the two germline ends. Looked up from germline, CDR1 is SGHRS and CDR2 is YFSETQ. The CDR3 covers 14 residues. As DNA, the CDR3 is TGCGCCAGCAGCCTTGATTCTAGCCCCGGGGAGCTGTTTTTT. It specifies CASSLDSSPGELFF.

This clone was counted only a few times. The rearrangement links TRBV6-1 to TRBJ2-3; 10 bases match TRBD2. The CDR3 has 14 amino acids. After removal of 6 bases from V and 2 bases from J, the junction contained 2 bases not matched to a gene. Germline CDR1 and CDR2: MNHNS and SASEGT. The CDR3 coding sequence is TGTGCCAGCAGCCTAGCGGGGGCCACAGATACGCAGTATTTT. This sequence encodes CASSLAGATDTQYF.

This clone was found a few times. A much bigger clone sits one base away, suggesting this may be a read error. This specimen includes other DNA sequences encoding the same CDR3. This CDR3 reads CASRPPGQGTYEQYF. CDR3 nucleotides: TGTGCCAGCAGACCGCCGGGACAGGGGACCTACGAGCAGTACTTC. The chain joins TRBV28 to TRBJ2-7; TRBD1 agrees at 10 bases. CDR1 and CDR2 (germline): MDHEN, SYDVKM. This CDR3 is 15 amino acids long. V dropped 6 bases and J dropped 2; count of bases not matched to a gene: 7.

The V and J genes are TRBV12-3 or TRBV12-4 and TRBJ1-2; D is perhaps TRBD1 (6 bases). Trimming removed 5 bases from V and 8 bases from J, with 18 bases in between. The CDR3 contains 14 residues. The CDR3 loop reads CASSPTWRGEGYTF. CDR3 nucleotide sequence: TGTGCCAGCAGTCCCACGTGGAGGGGGGAGGGCTACACCTTC.

The genes are TRBV18 and TRBJ1-6; tentatively, D is TRBD1 (5 bases). Trimming removed 0 bases from V and 6 bases from J, with 12 bases in between. The length of the CDR3 is 16 residues. The germline V gene encodes CDR1 KGHSH and CDR2 LQKENI. CDR3 amino acids: CASSPPSKGSNSPLHF. In DNA form, the CDR3 reads TGTGCCAGCTCACCACCCAGCAAGGGGAGTAATTCACCCCTCCACTTT.

The rearrangement joins TRBV10-3 to TRBJ2-5; perhaps TRBD1 as D (6 bases). V lost 2 bases, J lost 2 bases, and 12 bases lay in between. Germline CDR1 ENHRY, CDR2 SYGVKD. CDR3 length: 15 residues. CDR3 in DNA: TGTGCCATCAGTGAGGCCGGGACACCTCAAGAGACCCAGTACTTC. Encoded protein: CAISEAGTPQETQYF.

Turning to this clone: Just one base apart from a much larger clone, this may be a read error. The chain links TRBV5-6 to TRBJ2-3; 8 bases agree with TRBD2. J gave up 7 bases and V 0 bases, and 13 bases lay outside the gene matches. The germline V gene encodes CDR1 SGHDT and CDR2 YYEEEE. There are 17 residues in the CDR3. The CDR3 DNA reads TGTGCCAGCAGCTTGGGGCTTCACGGGAGGGTTGGATATACGCAGTATTTT. Translated, it gives CASSLGLHGRVGYTQYF.

This clone was picked up many times. The chain combines TRBV20-1 with TRBJ2-7, with TRBD2 matching over 8 bases. Germline lookup yields CDR1 DFQATT and CDR2 SNEGSKA (reference sequence). The CDR3 loop spans 13 amino acids. The V and J ends lost 7 bases and 2 bases, in that order; junction bases with no gene match: 7. The CDR3, as DNA: TGCAGTGGCCGGGGGACTAGGACCTACGAGCAGTACTTC. Translated: CSGRGTRTYEQYF.

This clone was counted ten times or more. V usage is TRBV20-1 and J usage is TRBJ1-5; unclear D gene. Germline CDR1 and CDR2: DFQATT and SNEGSKA (reference sequence). Deletions cut 4 bases from V and 2 bases from J, with 9 bases between. The CDR3 consists of 13 residues. The CDR3 bases are TGCAGTGCTAACCAAATGCGCAATCAGCCCCAGCATTTT. Protein: CSANQMRNQPQHF.

This clone has just one count. V usage is TRBV7-8 and J usage is TRBJ1-2; D remains unclear. CDR1 is SGHVS, CDR2 FQNEAQ, per germline. Trimming cost V 5 bases and J 2 bases, with 12 bases left between them. The length of the CDR3 is 14 residues. CDR3 region: CASSTSNGNYGYTF. In nucleotides, the CDR3 is TGTGCCAGCAGCACCTCGAATGGGAACTATGGCTACACCTTC.

J is TRBJ1-1 and V is TRBV30, with 9 bases lining up with TRBD1. This CDR3 comprises 15 residues. CDR1 is GTSNPN, CDR2 SVGIG, per germline (reference sequence). The junction had 9 bases not matched to a gene; V was cut back by 2 bases and J by 5 bases. The CDR3 sequence is CAWSNGQGSLTEAFF. The CDR3 region has the DNA TGTGCCTGGAGTAACGGACAGGGGAGTTTAACTGAAGCTTTCTTT.

This clone was picked up one time. V and J are TRBV20-1 and TRBJ2-3, with D possibly being TRBD2 (6 bases). This CDR3 contains 14 residues. The V end was cut by 3 bases, the J end by 3 bases, with 13 bases between. Germline V gene sequence: CDR1 DFQATT, CDR2 SNEGSKA (reference sequence). The CDR3 protein is CSARGLTETDTQYF. The CDR3 DNA reads as TGCAGTGCTAGGGGACTGACTGAGACAGATACGCAGTATTTT.

This clone has only a few counts. The J gene is TRBJ2-7, the V gene TRBV6-6; 9 nucleotides agree with TRBD2. The CDR3 has 16 amino acids. CDR1 and CDR2 from the germline V gene are MNHNY and SVGAGI (reference sequence). Trimming removed 0 bases from V and 7 bases from J; junction bases left unmatched: 10. The CDR3 region is CASSYSRVAGVYEQYF. For the CDR3, the DNA is TGTGCCAGCAGTTACTCAAGGGTAGCGGGAGTGTATGAGCAGTACTTC.

At least ten counts were recorded for this clone. This chain uses TRBV28 with TRBJ2-7; 7 nucleotides line up with TRBD2. The CDR3 totals 16 residues. The V and J ends lost 4 bases and 3 bases, in that order; junction bases with no gene match: 12. The germline CDR1 and CDR2 sequences are MDHEN and SYDVKM. This CDR3 is CASSSISGMFGYEQYF. The CDR3 DNA reads TGTGCCAGCAGTTCGATCAGCGGGATGTTTGGCTACGAGCAGTACTTC.

The chain is built from TRBV12-5 and TRBJ2-1, with 8 nucleotides matching TRBD2. J gave up 7 bases and V 3 bases, and 14 bases lay outside the gene matches. This CDR3 has 17 residues. Germline-derived CDR1 and CDR2 are LGHNT and FRNRAP. The CDR3 nucleotides are TGTGCTAGTGGTTTTGCTATTAGCGGGACGGGTTTGAATGAGCAGTTCTTC. This encodes CASGFAISGTGLNEQFF.

In this sample, this clone turned up many times. The chain employs TRBV18 and TRBJ2-7; D is perhaps TRBD2 (6 bases). This CDR3 is 14 amino acids long. Germline V lookup: CDR1 KGHSH, CDR2 LQKENI. With 6 bases removed from V and 2 bases from J, the gap between germline ends came to 14 bases. CDR3 sequence: CASSTSTSPYEQYF. As DNA, the CDR3 is TGTGCCAGCTCGACCTCCACTAGCCCCTACGAGCAGTACTTC.

The J gene is TRBJ1-6, the V gene TRBV6-1; 7 bases are a match to TRBD1. Germline CDR1 reads MNHNS; CDR2 reads SASEGT. This CDR3 region has 13 residues. V was pared by 5 bases and J by 11 bases, with 6 bases of the junction left unmatched. CDR3 protein: CASSSGQLAPLHF. The CDR3 DNA sequence: TGTGCCAGCAGTTCGGGACAGTTGGCACCCCTCCACTTT.